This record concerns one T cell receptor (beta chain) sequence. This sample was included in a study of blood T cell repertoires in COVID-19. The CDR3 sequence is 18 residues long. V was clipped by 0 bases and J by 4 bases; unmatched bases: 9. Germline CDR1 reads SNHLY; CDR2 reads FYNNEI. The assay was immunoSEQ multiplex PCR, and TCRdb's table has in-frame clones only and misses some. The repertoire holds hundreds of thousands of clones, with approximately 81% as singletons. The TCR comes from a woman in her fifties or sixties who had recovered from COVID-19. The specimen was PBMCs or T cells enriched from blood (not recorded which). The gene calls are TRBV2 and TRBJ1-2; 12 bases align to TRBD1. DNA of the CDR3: TGTGCCAGCAGTGAAGCCCGCCTCGGGACAGGGGGCTTCTATGGCTACACCTTC. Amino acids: CASSEARLGTGGFYGYTF.